What follows is one T cell receptor (beta chain) and its context. No antigen is known for it. Deletions cut 1 base from V and 5 bases from J, with 9 bases between. This CDR3 is built from 13 residues. Germline assignment: CDR1 SGHNT and CDR2 YYREEE (reference sequence). This entry belongs to a study of T cell responses to AZD1222 COVID-19 vaccine. TCRdb keeps only in-frame clones here, not all; method: immunoSEQ multiplex PCR. Of about 160,000 clones listed, around 94% are singletons. Findings of the study overall: Only a handful of people who got AZD1222 tested seropositive at baseline. Repertoires were collected only later (after the peak T cell response had occurred). White British people made up most donors, females outnumbered males, and clonal diversity was possibly underestimated.

This clonotype originated in an adult in good health. The starting material was peripheral blood, obtained on day 0 of AZD1222 vaccination. This chain connects TRBV5-4 to TRBJ2-5; possibly TRBD2 for D (5 bases). The DNA of the CDR3 is TGTGCCAGCAGCTTGAGAGGGCTGGAGACCCAGTACTTC. It yields the protein CASSLRGLETQYF.